The following is a TCR beta chain sequence with its context. The V gene's germline CDR1 is MDHEN and CDR2 SYDVKM. The CDR3 covers 14 residues. V was cut by 6 bases and J by 4 bases, with 13 bases left in between. The data originate from a study of blood T cell repertoires in COVID-19. Clones were sequenced by immunoSEQ multiplex PCR, and TCRdb holds only the in-frame ones, with some missing. The sample consists of roughly 39,000 clones, 85% to 90% of them appearing once. The chain links TRBV28 to TRBJ2-1; D is uncertain. Input material: peripheral blood. This clonotype originated in a man aged 50 to 59 with active or convalescent COVID-19. The CDR3 nucleotides read TGTGCCAGCAGGTTCGACACCTCTTACAATGAGCAGTTCTTC. Translating it yields CASRFDTSYNEQFF.